This T cell receptor beta chain is drawn from a study of naive and memory T cell subsets. Study-wide points: The RNA method is potentially sensitive to activation and differentiation changes.

For blood and skin samples, reverse transcription used TCR alpha and beta constant primers. MiXCR, applied by TCRdb to the 5' RACE reads, yields one record per CDR3 protein. Of about 20,000 distinct CDR3 sequences in the sample, over 3.5% are singletons; the top ten hold about 8.3%. Whole blood, 2.5 ml, came from adult healthy volunteers. This clonotype came up many times. Antigen unknown. This CDR3 spans 14 amino acids. In germline, CDR1 is SGHNT, CDR2 YENEEA. J gave up 6 bases and V 4 bases, and 4 bases lay outside the gene matches. The sequence derives from a male donor in good health. The chain uses TRBV11-3 and TRBJ2-1; 9 bases are shared with TRBD1. CDR3 amino acids: CASSSQGAPNEQFF. DNA for the CDR3: TGTGCCAGCAGCTCACAGGGGGCGCCCAATGAGCAGTTCTTC.